The present TCR beta chain was sequenced within a study of T cell repertoires in cytomegalovirus infection (dated 2019 in TCRdb). Context from the whole study: The peptide stimulations were aimed at well-studied HLA-B-restricted epitopes as well as recently identified HLA-C-restricted CMV epitopes, whose presentation resists viral immunomodulation. Donor HLA type was relevant to the analysis, because carriage of CMV infection together with the matching HLA type was indicated by public TCR beta signatures. General findings and caveats noted by the study authors: The ex vivo response was dominated by HLA-C-restricted CMV-specific TCR beta clonotypes, and the single most frequent clonotype in two of eight donors was supplied by these HLA-C-restricted clonotypes. Cumulative frequency of public TCR beta family members discriminated carriers of CMV infection plus the relevant HLA type in this cohort and an independent roughly 320-donor cohort.

Sequenced on an Illumina HiSeq 1500. The raw public data were reprocessed by TCRdb itself: fastp quality trimming at Q25, MiXCR clonotype calling, in-frame beta chains only. When rows share a CDR3 protein, they turn into one entry using the most common DNA and genes. The sample table lists 400,000 to 600,000 distinct CDR3 sequences, approximately 46% of them with a count of one. The ten largest make up 40% to 50% of the sample. What this sample's treatment or condition label stands for: in vitro stimulation with specific CMV peptide epitopes to enrich CMV-specific T cells. The CDR3 sequence holds 15 residues, the cysteine and phenylalanine included. The retained sequence is limited to the CDR3, 45 bases, with the frame set at the first base. From the germline V gene (reference sequence), CDR1 is LNHNV and CDR2 is YYDKDF. V is shortened by 0 bases, J by 2 bases, and the region joining them spans 10 bases.

A word on this clonotype: The specificity of this receptor is unknown. Per-base quality was not reported, and no clone a single base away is much larger than it.

This specimen was cultured PBMCs, taken from culture after CMV antigen stimulation. The chain is made from TRBV15 and TRBJ1-2; too little of a D gene remains to name it. This TCR was recovered from a human donor in good health (CMV status not recorded). Some clones in this sample may be carry-over from other donors' samples. The DNA sequence reads TGTGCCACCAGCAGAGATCGGGCATCCAACTATGGCTACACCTTC. The translation is CATSRDRASNYGYTF. The reference TRBV15 and TRBJ1-2 proteins fill in what lies around the CDR3, so the full variable domain reads DAMVIQNPRYQVTQFGKPVTLSCSQTLNHNVMYWYQQKSSQAPKLLFHYYDKDFNNEADTPDNFQSRRPNTSFCFLDIRSPGLGDTAMYLCATSRDRASNYGYTFGSGTRLTVV.